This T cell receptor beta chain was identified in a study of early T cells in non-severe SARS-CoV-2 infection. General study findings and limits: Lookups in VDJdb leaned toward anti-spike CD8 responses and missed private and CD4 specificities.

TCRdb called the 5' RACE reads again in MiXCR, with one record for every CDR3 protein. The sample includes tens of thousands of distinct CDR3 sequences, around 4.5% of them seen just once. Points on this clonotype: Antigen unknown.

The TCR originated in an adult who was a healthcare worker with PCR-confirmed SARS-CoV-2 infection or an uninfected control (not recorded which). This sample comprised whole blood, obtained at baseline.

This CDR3 reads CASSLGQPASYEQYF. The DNA of the CDR3 is TGTGCCAGCAGCTTGGGACAACCAGCCTCCTACGAGCAGTACTTC. The chain combines TRBV5-5 with TRBJ2-7, with D unclear. V shed 0 bases and J shed 0 bases, with 10 bases lying between them. Germline CDR1 SGHKS, CDR2 YYEKEE (reference sequence). The CDR3 loop spans 15 amino acids.